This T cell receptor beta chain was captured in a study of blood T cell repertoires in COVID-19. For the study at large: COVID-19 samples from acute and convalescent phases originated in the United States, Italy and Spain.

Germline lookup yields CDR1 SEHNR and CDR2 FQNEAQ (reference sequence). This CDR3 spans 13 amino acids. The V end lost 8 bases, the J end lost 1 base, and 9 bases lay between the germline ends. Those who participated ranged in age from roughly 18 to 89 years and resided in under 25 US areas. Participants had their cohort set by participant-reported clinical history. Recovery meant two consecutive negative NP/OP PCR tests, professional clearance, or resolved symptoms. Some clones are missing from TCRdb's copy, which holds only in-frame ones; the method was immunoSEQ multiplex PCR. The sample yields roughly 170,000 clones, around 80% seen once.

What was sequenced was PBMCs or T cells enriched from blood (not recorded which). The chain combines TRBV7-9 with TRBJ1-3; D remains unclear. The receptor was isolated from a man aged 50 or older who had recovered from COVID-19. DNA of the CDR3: TGTGCCAGCCCTCCCTCTTCTGGAAACACCATATATTTT. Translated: CASPPSSGNTIYF.